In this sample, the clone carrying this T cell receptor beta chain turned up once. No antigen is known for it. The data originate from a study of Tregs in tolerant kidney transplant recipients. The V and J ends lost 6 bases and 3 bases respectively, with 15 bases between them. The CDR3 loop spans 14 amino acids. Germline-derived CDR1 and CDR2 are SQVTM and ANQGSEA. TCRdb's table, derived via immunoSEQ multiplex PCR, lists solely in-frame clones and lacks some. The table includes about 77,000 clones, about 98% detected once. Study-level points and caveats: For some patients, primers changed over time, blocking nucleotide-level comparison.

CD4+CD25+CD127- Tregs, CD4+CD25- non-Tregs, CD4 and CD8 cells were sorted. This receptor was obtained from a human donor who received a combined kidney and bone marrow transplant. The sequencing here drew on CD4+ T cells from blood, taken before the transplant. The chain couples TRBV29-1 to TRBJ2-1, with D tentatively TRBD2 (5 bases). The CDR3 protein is CSVLPPGVYNEQFF. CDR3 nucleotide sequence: TGCAGCGTCTTACCACCCGGGGTCTACAATGAGCAGTTCTTC.